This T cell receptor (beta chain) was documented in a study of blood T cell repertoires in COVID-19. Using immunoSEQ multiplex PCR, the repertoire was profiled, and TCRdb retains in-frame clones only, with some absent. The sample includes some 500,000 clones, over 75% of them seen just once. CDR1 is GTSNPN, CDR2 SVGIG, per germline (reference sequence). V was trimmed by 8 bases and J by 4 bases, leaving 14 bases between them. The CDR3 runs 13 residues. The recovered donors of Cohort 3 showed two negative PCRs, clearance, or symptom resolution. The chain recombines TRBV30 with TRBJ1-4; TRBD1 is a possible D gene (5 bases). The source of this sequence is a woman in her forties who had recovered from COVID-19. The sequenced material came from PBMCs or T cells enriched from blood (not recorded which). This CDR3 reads CASTGTHNEKLFF. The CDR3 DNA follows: TGTGCCAGTACCGGGACTCATAATGAAAAACTGTTTTTT.